These 25 T cell receptor beta chains share one sample of origin, sequenced in a study of cytomegalovirus exposure and HLA in healthy donors. The study ran its PCR with 60 Vbeta and 13 Jbeta primers. TCRdb's copy holds only in-frame clones and misses some; the assay was immunoSEQ multiplex PCR. The table shows about 93,000 clones, with less than 80% occurring only once. The specimen was PBMCs. These TCRs come from a woman aged 40 to 50 in good health and CMV-seronegative.

The V gene is TRBV5-1, the J gene TRBJ2-2; D unresolved. The germline V gene encodes CDR1 SGHRS and CDR2 YFSETQ. Trimming removed 7 bases at V and 4 bases at J, with 8 bases between. The CDR3 sequence is 12 residues long. The CDR3 is CASHSGTGELFF. The CDR3 bases are TGCGCCAGCCACTCGGGCACCGGGGAGCTGTTTTTT. Full variable domain (outside the CDR3, taken from reference TRBV5-1 and TRBJ2-2): KAGVTQTPRYLIKTRGQQVTLSCSPISGHRSVSWYQQTPGQGLQFLFEYFSETQRNKGNFPGRFSGRQFSNSRSEMNVSTLELGDSALYLCASHSGTGELFFGEGSRLTVL.

CDR3 DNA sequence: TGTGCCAGCAGTCATTATCGGACAGGGAAGGGATCCTACGAGCAGTACTTC. It is translated as CASSHYRTGKGSYEQYF. The chain has TRBV2 and TRBJ2-7, with 8 positions matching TRBD1. CDR1 and CDR2 (germline): SNHLY, FYNNEI. The CDR3 contains 17 residues. V gave up 5 bases and J gave up 1 base; unmatched junction bases: 13. Complete variable domain (other parts from reference TRBV2 and TRBJ2-7): EPEVTQTPSHQVTQMGQEVILRCVPISNHLYFYWYRQILGQKVEFLVSFYNNEISEKSEIFDDQFSVERPDGSNFTLKIRSTKLEDSAMYFCASSHYRTGKGSYEQYFGPGTRLTVT.

The chain has TRBV11-2 and TRBJ2-7, with 13 nucleotides matching TRBD2. CDR3 length: 16 residues. With V trimmed by 1 base and J by 4 bases, 4 bases remained unmatched. Germline-derived CDR1 and CDR2 are SGHAT and FQNNGV. CDR3 sequence reads: CASSLGRGLAGYEQYF. CDR3 DNA: TGTGCCAGCAGCTTAGGCAGGGGACTAGCGGGGTACGAGCAGTACTTC.

This clone was observed once. The chain has TRBV30 and TRBJ2-1, with 9 positions matching TRBD2. V was pared by 3 bases and J by 7 bases, with 7 bases of the junction left unmatched. The germline gives CDR1 GTSNPN, CDR2 SVGIG (reference sequence). The CDR3 extends over 14 amino acids. Written as DNA, the CDR3 is TGTGCCTGGAGAGGCGGGAGGGCCGGAAATGAGCAGTTCTTC. Its protein product is CAWRGGRAGNEQFF.

V and J are TRBV5-3 and TRBJ2-1; TRBD2 might be the D (5 bases). TRBV5-3 is known as an ORF, though its function is uncertain. The CDR3 sequence is 14 residues long. The V end lost 5 bases, the J end lost 0 bases, and 9 bases lay between the germline ends. In DNA, the CDR3 is TGTGCCAGAAGGGTGGGAGTCTCCTACAATGAGCAGTTCTTC. This encodes CARRVGVSYNEQFF.

J is TRBJ1-2 and V is TRBV28; TRBD1 agrees at 9 bases. The CDR3 totals 14 residues. The ends lost 5 bases at V and 7 bases at J; junction bases unmatched: 8. Per germline, CDR1 MDHEN and CDR2 SYDVKM. In DNA form, the CDR3 reads TGTGCCAGCAGTATGGGACAGGGAGTTCGTGGCTACACCTTC. Protein: CASSMGQGVRGYTF.

A remark on this clone: The same CDR3 also results from other DNA sequences found in this sample. The chain combines TRBV7-9 with TRBJ1-1; the D gene is possibly TRBD1 (5 bases). Germline V CDR1 and CDR2: SEHNR, FQNEAQ (reference sequence). V was pared by 2 bases and J by 5 bases, with 12 bases between. This CDR3 spans 14 amino acids. CDR3 amino acids: CASSLQGGYTEAFF. For the CDR3, the DNA is TGTGCCAGCAGCTTACAGGGAGGGTATACTGAAGCTTTCTTT.

V gene TRBV4-3 combines with J gene TRBJ2-1; TRBD1 aligns across 7 bases. Germline V gene lookup returns CDR1 LGHNA and CDR2 YSLEER. J was trimmed by 5 bases and V by 1 base; bases with no gene match: 11. This CDR3 region has 17 residues. The CDR3 protein is CASSQVHGTGEHNEQFF. Written as DNA, the CDR3 is TGCGCCAGCAGCCAAGTACATGGTACAGGGGAACACAATGAGCAGTTCTTC.

The DNA of the CDR3 is TGTGCCAGCAGCACCGGACTAGCGGGAGGAGAGACCCAGTACTTC. This codes for CASSTGLAGGETQYF. This rearrangement joins TRBV5-4 to TRBJ2-7; 14 bases line up with TRBD2. The J call may not be correct, given that the DNA end is closer to TRBJ2-5. Looked up from germline, CDR1 is SGHNT and CDR2 is YYREEE (reference sequence). This CDR3 is built from 15 residues.

Worth noting for this clone: The junction does not match germline at one end; this may be a read error. The chain employs TRBV11-2 and TRBJ1-1, with TRBD1 matching 7 bases. This CDR3 is 14 amino acids long. In germline, CDR1 is SGHAT, CDR2 FQNNGV. The CDR3 coding sequence is TGTGCCAGCAGTTTAGCAGGGGGTACCACTGAAGCTTTCTTT. As protein: CASSLAGGTTEAFF.

The chain has TRBV6-1 and TRBJ2-5, with a weak D call TRBD2 (6 bases). The end of the DNA fits TRBJ2-7 better, so the J call may be wrong. Germline V gene lookup returns CDR1 MNHNS and CDR2 SASEGT. CDR3 length equals 13 residues. This chain's CDR3 is CASTRGTSYEQYF. In DNA, the CDR3 is TGTGCCAGCACCCGGGGGACCTCCTACGAGCAGTACTTC.

This sequence joins TRBV15 and TRBJ2-7, with a tentative D call TRBD1 (6 bases). The CDR3 has 14 amino acids. V was pared by 2 bases and J by 0 bases, with 8 bases between. The germline V gene has CDR1 LNHNV and CDR2 YYDKDF (reference sequence). The DNA of the CDR3 is TGTGCCACCAGCAGACAGGACAGCTCCTACGAGCAGTACTTC. Translation: CATSRQDSSYEQYF.

The chain links TRBV28 to TRBJ2-5; D is perhaps TRBD2 (5 bases). V gave up 6 bases and J gave up 4 bases, with 6 bases separating them. The germline CDR1 and CDR2 sequences are MDHEN and SYDVKM. CDR3 length: 11 amino acids. The CDR3 DNA reads TGTGCCAGCAGGAGCGGAGAGACCCAGTACTTC. It encodes CASRSGETQYF.

This chain joins TRBV27 and TRBJ2-7, with D perhaps TRBD2 (5 bases). V dropped 5 bases and J dropped 2 bases, with 13 bases sitting between them. CDR3 length equals 14 residues. From germline, CDR1 is MNHEY and CDR2 SMNVEV (reference sequence). Here the CDR3 reads CASSPGNGPYEQYF. CDR3 bases: TGTGCCAGCAGTCCCGGGAACGGACCCTACGAGCAGTACTTC.

This clone has more than one count but fewer than ten. The chain joins TRBV6-1 to TRBJ2-5, with D perhaps matching TRBD1 (5 bases). The CDR3 covers 14 residues. V lost 4 bases to trimming and J lost 2 bases, with 11 bases between them. Germline V gene lookup returns CDR1 MNHNS and CDR2 SASEGT. This CDR3 is CASSVVGHQETQYF. Written as DNA, the CDR3 is TGTGCCAGCAGTGTTGTGGGGCATCAAGAGACCCAGTACTTC.

The chain has TRBV2 and TRBJ2-5; D gene ambiguous. Germline V CDR1 and CDR2: SNHLY, FYNNEI. The V gene lost 6 bases and the J gene lost 3 bases, with 5 bases spanning the gap. The CDR3 extends over 11 amino acids. The CDR3: CASRQKETQYF. The CDR3 nucleotides are TGTGCCAGCAGACAAAAAGAGACCCAGTACTTC.

Only a few counts were recorded for this clone. V usage is TRBV5-1 and J usage is TRBJ1-1, with 9 bases that match TRBD1. The V gene end was trimmed by 0 bases and the J gene end by 5 bases; junction bases not matched to a gene: 11. This CDR3 has 17 residues. The germline CDR1 and CDR2 sequences are SGHRS and YFSETQ. CDR3 loop: CASSLAGTGRSKTEAFF. The CDR3 DNA follows: TGCGCCAGCAGCTTGGCTGGGACAGGGAGAAGTAAAACTGAAGCTTTCTTT.

The chain carries TRBV19 and TRBJ2-3, with TRBD1 matching 9 bases. The junction had 13 bases not matched to a gene; V was cut back by 6 bases and J by 9 bases. The germline CDR1 and CDR2 sequences are LNHDA and SQIVND (reference sequence). The CDR3 is 15 residues long. CDR3 sequence reads: CASSLFAGQGRTQYF. The CDR3 DNA reads as TGTGCCAGTAGCCTTTTCGCGGGACAGGGCAGGACGCAGTATTTT.

This clone was picked up one time. V and J are TRBV28 and TRBJ1-5; 7 bases align to TRBD1. Germline CDR1 MDHEN, CDR2 SYDVKM. The CDR3 is 14 amino acids. V dropped 4 bases and J dropped 7; count of bases not matched to a gene: 7. CDR3 amino acids: CASSSVGGGQPQHF. The CDR3 nucleotides read TGTGCCAGCAGTTCTGTAGGGGGCGGACAGCCCCAGCATTTT.

The chain joins TRBV28 to TRBJ1-5; D might be TRBD1 (5 bases). Trimming shortened V by 4 bases and J by 0 bases, and 10 bases separated the two germline ends. Germline CDR1 is MDHEN and CDR2 is SYDVKM. CDR3 size: 15 residues. CDR3 sequence (DNA): TGTGCCAGCAGTTCGTCAGGGCTTAGCAATCAGCCCCAGCATTTT. This codes for CASSSSGLSNQPQHF.

V is TRBV27 and J is TRBJ2-1; perhaps TRBD2 as D (6 bases). CDR1 and CDR2 from the germline V gene are MNHEY and SMNVEV (reference sequence). The CDR3 sequence is 12 residues long. The V end lost 4 bases, the J end lost 10 bases, and 11 bases lay between the germline ends. CDR3 residues: CASSSGTCEQFF. The CDR3 coding sequence is TGTGCCAGCAGTTCAGGGACTTGCGAGCAGTTCTTC.

This clone occurred a few times. The CDR3 is CASSPGLAGGPGTDTQYF. CDR3 nucleotides: TGCGCCAGCAGCCCAGGACTAGCGGGAGGGCCTGGGACAGATACGCAGTATTTT. The rearrangement links TRBV4-3 to TRBJ2-3, with 15 bases lining up with TRBD2. CDR1 is LGHNA and CDR2 is YSLEER in the germline V gene. The CDR3 extends over 18 amino acids. The V gene end was trimmed by 4 bases and the J gene end by 3 bases; junction bases not matched to a gene: 8.

The chain joins TRBV27 to TRBJ2-3, with 10 nucleotides matching TRBD2. The CDR3 has 16 amino acids. The V and J ends lost 10 bases and 5 bases, in that order; junction bases with no gene match: 15. The germline gives CDR1 MNHEY, CDR2 SMNVEV (reference sequence). The DNA of the CDR3 is TGTGCCACCCTTCCCCGAGCGGGAGGGCCTGGAGATACGCAGTATTTT. It yields the protein CATLPRAGGPGDTQYF.

V usage is TRBV27 and J usage is TRBJ2-7; 10 bases map to TRBD1. Per the germline V gene, CDR1 is MNHEY and CDR2 is SMNVEV (reference sequence). The V gene end was trimmed by 3 bases and the J gene end by 3 bases; junction bases not matched to a gene: 5. The CDR3 totals 15 residues. CDR3 loop: CASSLPGQGIYEQYF. The DNA of the CDR3 is TGTGCCAGCAGTTTGCCGGGACAGGGGATCTACGAGCAGTACTTC.

V gene TRBV7-2 combines with J gene TRBJ1-4; D uncertain. This CDR3 has 15 residues. Germline loops: CDR1 SGHTA, CDR2 FQGNSA. Trimming shortened V by 2 bases and J by 3 bases, and 10 bases separated the two germline ends. The CDR3 DNA follows: TGTGCCAGCAGCTTAAGCGGCTGGGCTAATGAAAAACTGTTTTTT. Its protein product is CASSLSGWANEKLFF.